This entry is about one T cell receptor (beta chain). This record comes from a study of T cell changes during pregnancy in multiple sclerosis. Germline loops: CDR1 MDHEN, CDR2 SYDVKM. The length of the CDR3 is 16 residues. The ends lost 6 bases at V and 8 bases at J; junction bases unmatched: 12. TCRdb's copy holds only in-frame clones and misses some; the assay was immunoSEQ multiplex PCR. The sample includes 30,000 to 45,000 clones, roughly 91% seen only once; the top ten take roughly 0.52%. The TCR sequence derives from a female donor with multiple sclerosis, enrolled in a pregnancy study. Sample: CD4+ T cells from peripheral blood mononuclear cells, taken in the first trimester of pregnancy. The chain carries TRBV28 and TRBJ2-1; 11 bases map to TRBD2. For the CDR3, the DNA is TGTGCCAGCAGCCTAACTAGCGGGAGTCAGTACGATGAGCAGTTCTTC. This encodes CASSLTSGSQYDEQFF.